This TCR beta chain was profiled in a study of cytomegalovirus exposure and HLA in healthy donors. As to this clone: Its specificity is unknown.

The ends were cut back, 3 bases at V and 5 bases at J, with 13 bases in the middle. CDR1 is LNHDA, CDR2 SQIVND, per germline (reference sequence). The CDR3 consists of 14 residues. Amplification used 60 Vbeta primers and 13 Jbeta primers. The data were produced by immunoSEQ multiplex PCR, yet TCRdb's version contains in-frame clones alone and is incomplete. Among approximately 170,000 clones listed, over 70% were seen once. Whole-study results and caveats: In a later analysis, HLA-associated TCR beta chains were more clonally expanded than equally common others. Most CMV-associated TCR beta chains were later found to appear HLA-restricted. Associated with cytomegalovirus, according to the listing, were 150 to 200 TCR beta chains.

This sequence originates from a woman in her 30s in good health and CMV-seropositive. The chain carries TRBV19 and TRBJ1-1; no clear D. Sequenced: PBMCs. The CDR3 DNA reads as TGTGCCAGTAGTATCTTGGGAGGTGGGACTGAAGCTTTCTTT. Residues: CASSILGGGTEAFF.